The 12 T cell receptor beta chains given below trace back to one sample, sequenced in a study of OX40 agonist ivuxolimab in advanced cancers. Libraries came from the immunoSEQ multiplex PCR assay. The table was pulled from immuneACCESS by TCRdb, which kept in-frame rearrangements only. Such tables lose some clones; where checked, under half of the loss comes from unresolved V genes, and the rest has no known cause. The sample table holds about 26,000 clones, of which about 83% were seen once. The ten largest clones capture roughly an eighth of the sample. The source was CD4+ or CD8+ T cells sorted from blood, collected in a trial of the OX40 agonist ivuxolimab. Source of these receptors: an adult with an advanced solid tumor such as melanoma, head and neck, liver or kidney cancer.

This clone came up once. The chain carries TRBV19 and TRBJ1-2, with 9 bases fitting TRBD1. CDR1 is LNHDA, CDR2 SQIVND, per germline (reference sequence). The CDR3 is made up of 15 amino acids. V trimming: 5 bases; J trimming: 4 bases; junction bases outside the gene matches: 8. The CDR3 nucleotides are TGTGCCAGTAGTCTCCGGGACAGGGCCGGCTATGGCTACACCTTC. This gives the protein CASSLRDRAGYGYTF.

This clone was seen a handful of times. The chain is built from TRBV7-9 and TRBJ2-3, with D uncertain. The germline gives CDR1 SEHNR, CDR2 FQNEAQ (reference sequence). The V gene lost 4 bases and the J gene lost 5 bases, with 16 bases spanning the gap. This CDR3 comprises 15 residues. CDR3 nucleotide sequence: TGTGCCAGCAGCTCCCGCTTTGACACGGGAGATACGCAGTATTTT. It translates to CASSSRFDTGDTQYF. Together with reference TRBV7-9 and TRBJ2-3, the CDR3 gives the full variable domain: DTGVSQNPRHKITKRGQNVTFRCDPISEHNRLYWYRQTLGQGPEFLTYFQNEAQLEKSRLLSDRFSAERPKGSFSTLEIQRTEQGDSAMYLCASSSRFDTGDTQYFGPGTRLTVL.

Here the CDR3 reads CSVGSGNYGYTF. For the CDR3, the DNA is TGCAGCGTTGGGTCAGGGAACTATGGCTACACCTTC. This chain uses TRBV29-1 with TRBJ1-2; a possible D gene is TRBD1 (5 bases). Germline CDR1 reads SQVTM; CDR2 reads ANQGSEA. Trimming took off 4 bases at V and 2 bases at J, with 8 bases between the two ends. CDR3 length: 12 residues. Combining the CDR3 with reference TRBV29-1 and TRBJ1-2 gives the whole variable domain SAVISQKPSRDICQRGTSLTIQCQVDSQVTMMFWYRQQPGQSLTLIATANQGSEATYESGFVIDKFPISRPNLTFSTLTVSNMSPEDSSIYLCSVGSGNYGYTFGSGTRLTVV.

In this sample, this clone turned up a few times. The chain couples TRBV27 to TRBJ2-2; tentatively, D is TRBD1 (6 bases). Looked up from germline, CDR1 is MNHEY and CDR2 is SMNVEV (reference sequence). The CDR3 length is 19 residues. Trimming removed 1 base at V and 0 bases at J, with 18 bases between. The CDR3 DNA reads TGTGCCAGCAGTTTATTCGGATTTGGGGGACACTCGAACACCGGGGAGCTGTTTTTT. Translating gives CASSLFGFGGHSNTGELFF.

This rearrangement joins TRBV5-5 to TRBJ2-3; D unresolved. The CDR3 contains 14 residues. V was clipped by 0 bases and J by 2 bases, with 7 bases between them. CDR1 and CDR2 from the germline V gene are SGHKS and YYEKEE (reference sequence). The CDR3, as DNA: TGTGCCAGCAGCTTGGGTTGGATCACAGATACGCAGTATTTT. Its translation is CASSLGWITDTQYF.

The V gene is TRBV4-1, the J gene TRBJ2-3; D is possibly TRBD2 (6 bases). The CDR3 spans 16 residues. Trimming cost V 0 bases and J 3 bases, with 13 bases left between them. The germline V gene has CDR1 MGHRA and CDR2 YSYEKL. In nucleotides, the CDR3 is TGCGCCAGCAGCCAAGATCCCCTCGGAGGGACAGATACGCAGTATTTT. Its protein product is CASSQDPLGGTDTQYF.

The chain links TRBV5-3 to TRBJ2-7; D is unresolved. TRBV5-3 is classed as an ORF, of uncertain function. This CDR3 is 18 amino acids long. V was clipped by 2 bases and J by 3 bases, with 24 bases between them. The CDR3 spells CARSFPQPPSKYGYEQYF. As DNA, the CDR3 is TGTGCCAGAAGCTTCCCCCAACCCCCCTCTAAATATGGCTACGAGCAGTACTTC.

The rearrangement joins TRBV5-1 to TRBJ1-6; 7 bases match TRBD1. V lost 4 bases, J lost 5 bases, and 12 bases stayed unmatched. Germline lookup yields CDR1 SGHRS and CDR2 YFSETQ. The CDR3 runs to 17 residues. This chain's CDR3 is CASSERLGTANNSPLHF. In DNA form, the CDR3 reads TGCGCCAGCAGCGAACGATTAGGGACAGCTAATAATTCACCCCTCCACTTT.

CDR3 DNA: TGTGCCAGCAGCTTGGGACCGGGTGGGGCCAACGTCCTGACTTTC. Translating it yields CASSLGPGGANVLTF. The chain carries TRBV7-9 and TRBJ2-6; D could derive from TRBD1 or TRBD2 (5 bases each). Per germline, CDR1 SEHNR and CDR2 FQNEAQ (reference sequence). CDR3 size: 15 residues. V lost 3 bases to trimming and J lost 3 bases, with 9 bases between them.

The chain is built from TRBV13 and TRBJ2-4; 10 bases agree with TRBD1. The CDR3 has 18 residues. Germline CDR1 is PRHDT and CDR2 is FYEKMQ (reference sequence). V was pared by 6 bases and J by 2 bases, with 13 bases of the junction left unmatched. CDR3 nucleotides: TGTGCCAGCAGTAACACCGGGACAGGGGTCGCGACCAAAAACATTCAGTACTTC. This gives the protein CASSNTGTGVATKNIQYF.

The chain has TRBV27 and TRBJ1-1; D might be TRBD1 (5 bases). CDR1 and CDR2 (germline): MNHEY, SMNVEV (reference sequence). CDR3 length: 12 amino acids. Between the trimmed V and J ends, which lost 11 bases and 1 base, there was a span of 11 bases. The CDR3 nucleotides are TGTGCCGTCCTAGGGGAGAACACTGAAGCTTTCTTT. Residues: CAVLGENTEAFF.

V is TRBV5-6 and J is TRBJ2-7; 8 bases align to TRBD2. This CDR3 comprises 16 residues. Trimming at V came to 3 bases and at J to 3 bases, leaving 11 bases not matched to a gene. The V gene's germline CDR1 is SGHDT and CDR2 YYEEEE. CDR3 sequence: CASSYPPRLALYEQYF. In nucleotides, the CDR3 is TGTGCCAGCAGCTATCCCCCCCGACTAGCGCTCTACGAGCAGTACTTC.